Below, 16 T cell receptor beta chains from the same sample are listed, as sequenced in a study of cytomegalovirus exposure and HLA in healthy donors. Both 60 Vbeta primers and 13 Jbeta primers went into the PCR. Here immunoSEQ multiplex PCR was the method, and the copy in TCRdb shows in-frame clones only, minus some. Among some 130,000 clones listed, 70% to 85% were seen once. Sequencing was performed on PBMCs. The receptors here all came from a boy aged 2 to 9 in good health and CMV-seronegative.

Written as DNA, the CDR3 is TGCGCCACTAGGGACTCTACCTACAATGAGCAGTTCTTC. It specifies CATRDSTYNEQFF. This chain connects TRBV4-1 to TRBJ2-1, with TRBD2 as a possible D gene (6 bases). V was trimmed by 10 bases and J by 2 bases, leaving 12 bases between them. The CDR3 length is 13 residues. CDR1 MGHRA and CDR2 YSYEKL come from the germline V gene.

This clone was detected once. The genes are TRBV6-1 and TRBJ1-4; a weak D match, TRBD1 (5 bases). The CDR3 is 16 amino acids. V was trimmed by 2 bases and J by 7 bases, leaving 17 bases between them. Germline V gene lookup returns CDR1 MNHNS and CDR2 SASEGT. In DNA, the CDR3 is TGTGCCAGCAGTGAAAGCGACGGGGCCGGGAGTGAAAAACTGTTTTTT. Translating it yields CASSESDGAGSEKLFF.

This sequence joins TRBV28 and TRBJ2-1; 14 nucleotides match TRBD2. The CDR3 is made up of 19 amino acids. Germline lookup yields CDR1 MDHEN and CDR2 SYDVKM. Unmatched junction bases numbered 6, after V lost 2 bases and J lost 0 bases. CDR3 residues: CASSLQGLAGASSYNEQFF. In nucleotides, the CDR3 is TGTGCCAGCAGTTTACAGGGACTAGCGGGGGCCAGCTCCTACAATGAGCAGTTCTTC.

Comments on this clone: This same CDR3 is encoded by further DNA sequences in the sample. The chain uses TRBV27 and TRBJ2-5; 8 bases align to TRBD1. CDR1 and CDR2 (germline): MNHEY, SMNVEV (reference sequence). The CDR3 covers 14 residues. V was pared by 6 bases and J by 4 bases, with 7 bases of the junction left unmatched. The chain's CDR3 is CASSFQGAGETQYF. The CDR3 DNA follows: TGTGCCAGCAGCTTCCAGGGGGCAGGAGAGACCCAGTACTTC.

This clone was seen a handful of times. V gene TRBV20-1 combines with J gene TRBJ2-7; D may be TRBD1 (5 bases). Per germline, CDR1 DFQATT and CDR2 SNEGSKA (reference sequence). Trimming took 3 bases from V and 3 from J, leaving 6 bases between them. The CDR3 has 11 residues. The CDR3 nucleotides are TGCAGTGCTAGGGACAACTACGAGCAGTACGTC. Protein sequence: CSARDNYEQYV.

The genes are TRBV6-1 and TRBJ1-1; 7 bases align to TRBD1. This CDR3 has 14 amino acids. The V gene end was trimmed by 6 bases and the J gene end by 2 bases; junction bases not matched to a gene: 6. Germline V gives CDR1 MNHNS, CDR2 SASEGT. CDR3 region: CASSRDSENTEAFF. In DNA, the CDR3 is TGTGCCAGCAGCAGGGACAGCGAAAACACTGAAGCTTTCTTT.

The table lists this clone with a count of one. The V gene is TRBV9, the J gene TRBJ1-3, with 7 bases identical to TRBD1. This CDR3 is 14 amino acids long. After removal of 7 bases from V and 6 bases from J, the junction contained 10 bases not matched to a gene. Germline CDR1 is SGDLS and CDR2 is YYNGEE. CDR3 region: CASGGDRVVNTIYF. The CDR3, as DNA: TGTGCCAGCGGCGGTGACAGGGTAGTAAACACCATATATTTT.

This clone was observed a single time. CDR3 nucleotides: TGTGCCAGCAGCCCACCGGGGGGCCCCTACGAGCAGTACGTC. Translation gives CASSPPGGPYEQYV. The gene calls are TRBV7-9 and TRBJ2-7; a possible D gene is TRBD2 (7 bases). This CDR3 contains 14 residues. V gave up 5 bases and J gave up 2 bases, with 13 bases separating them. Germline CDR1 SEHNR, CDR2 FQNEAQ (reference sequence).

J is TRBJ1-2 and V is TRBV10-3, with 7 bases matching TRBD1. V gave up 3 bases and J gave up 4 bases; unmatched junction bases: 5. Germline V lookup: CDR1 ENHRY, CDR2 SYGVKD. This CDR3 has 14 residues. The CDR3 bases are TGTGCCATCAGTGAAGAGGGGGCCTTCTATGGCTACACCTTC. Its protein is CAISEEGAFYGYTF.

This clone was seen a single time. The J gene is TRBJ1-1, the V gene TRBV19; weak D call: TRBD1 (6 bases). V dropped 5 bases and J dropped 1 base, with 14 bases sitting between them. The CDR3 runs 15 residues. Per germline, CDR1 LNHDA and CDR2 SQIVND (reference sequence). The CDR3 DNA sequence: TGTGCCAGTAGTCTCTCCGGGACACAGAACACTGAAGCTTTCTTT. Its translation: CASSLSGTQNTEAFF.

This chain connects TRBV4-3 to TRBJ2-1; no clear D. Trimming removed 1 base from V and 0 bases from J, with 7 bases in between. Per germline, CDR1 LGHNA and CDR2 YSLEER. This CDR3 has 15 amino acids. Here the CDR3 reads CASSQVAGSYNEQFF. CDR3 DNA: TGCGCCAGCAGCCAAGTGGCAGGCTCCTACAATGAGCAGTTCTTC.

This clone has a single count. V and J are TRBV4-3 and TRBJ2-1; D possibly corresponds to TRBD2 (7 bases). V was pared by 4 bases and J by 7 bases, with 17 bases between. Germline V lookup: CDR1 LGHNA, CDR2 YSLEER. This CDR3 spans 15 amino acids. CDR3 amino acids: CASSLSGGEPNEQFF. The CDR3 DNA follows: TGCGCCAGCAGCCTTTCGGGGGGCGAACCAAATGAGCAGTTCTTC.

The rearrangement links TRBV28 to TRBJ1-1, with D uncertain. The CDR3 is 14 residues long. The V gene's germline CDR1 is MDHEN and CDR2 SYDVKM. V was shortened by 4 bases and J by 2 bases, with 11 bases between the two germline ends. The DNA of the CDR3 is TGTGCCAGCAGTTCCGGGAGCACAAACACTGAAGCTTTCTTT. It codes for CASSSGSTNTEAFF.

The chain combines TRBV5-8 with TRBJ2-3; tentative D call: TRBD1 (5 bases). This CDR3 is 16 amino acids long. Trimming pared 4 bases from V and 2 bases from J, leaving 17 bases between. Germline-derived CDR1 and CDR2 are SGHTS and YDEGEE. The CDR3 sequence: CASSLTIHRFTDTQYF. The CDR3 DNA reads as TGTGCCAGCAGCCTTACGATTCACAGGTTCACAGATACGCAGTATTTT.

The J gene is TRBJ1-3, the V gene TRBV4-1; 8 positions match TRBD1. Germline CDR1 is MGHRA and CDR2 is YSYEKL. J was trimmed by 0 bases and V by 4 bases; bases with no gene match: 5. The CDR3 runs to 16 residues. The CDR3 here is CASSRPGQDSGNTIYF. In DNA form, the CDR3 reads TGCGCCAGCAGCCGACCGGGACAGGACTCTGGAAACACCATATATTTT.

V is TRBV13 and J is TRBJ2-2, with D perhaps TRBD2 (6 bases). V gave up 8 bases and J gave up 1 base, with 8 bases separating them. CDR3 size: 13 residues. The germline CDR1 and CDR2 sequences are PRHDT and FYEKMQ (reference sequence). DNA of the CDR3: TGTGCCAGCCGGCGGGAGAACACCGGGGAGCTGTTTTTT. Amino acid sequence: CASRRENTGELFF.